The 29 T cell receptor beta chains below come from one sample, sequenced in a study of cytomegalovirus exposure and HLA in healthy donors. The PCR made use of 60 Vbeta and 13 Jbeta primers. TCRdb's table, derived via immunoSEQ multiplex PCR, lists solely in-frame clones and lacks some. The sample consists of around 180,000 clones, 87% of them appearing once. Sequencing used PBMCs. Receptor source: a girl younger than two in good health and CMV-seronegative.

This chain joins TRBV15 and TRBJ2-3; the match to TRBD2 covers 8 bases. The CDR3 loop spans 14 amino acids. Trimming at V came to 4 bases and at J to 1 base, leaving 1 base not matched to a gene. Germline V gene sequence: CDR1 LNHNV, CDR2 YYDKDF (reference sequence). The CDR3 nucleotides read TGTGCCACCAGCATGCGGGGGGGCACAGATACGCAGTATTTT. Translation: CATSMRGGTDTQYF.

This clone has only one observation. The rearrangement uses TRBV2 and TRBJ1-6; D may be TRBD1 (6 bases). The CDR3 consists of 13 residues. With 8 bases removed from V and 7 bases from J, the gap between germline ends came to 12 bases. Germline CDR1 and CDR2: SNHLY and FYNNEI. This CDR3 reads CASEGTLNSPLHF. CDR3 coding DNA: TGTGCCAGCGAGGGGACATTAAATTCACCCCTCCACTTT. Full variable domain (remainder filled in from reference TRBV2 and TRBJ1-6): EPEVTQTPSHQVTQMGQEVILRCVPISNHLYFYWYRQILGQKVEFLVSFYNNEISEKSEIFDDQFSVERPDGSNFTLKIRSTKLEDSAMYFCASEGTLNSPLHFGNGTRLTVT.

V usage is TRBV30 and J usage is TRBJ1-2; TRBD1 aligns across 7 bases. Losses at the gene ends were 0 bases for V and 2 bases for J; bases not matched to a gene: 3. The V gene's germline CDR1 is GTSNPN and CDR2 SVGIG (reference sequence). The CDR3 runs to 14 residues. CDR3 region: CAWSVQTGNYGYTF. The CDR3 nucleotides read TGTGCCTGGAGTGTACAGACAGGGAACTATGGCTACACCTTC.

This clone came up once. This CDR3 reads CASSLVRVDTQYF. In DNA form, the CDR3 reads TGTGCCAGCAGCTTAGTACGGGTGGATACGCAGTATTTT. The rearrangement joins TRBV7-9 to TRBJ2-3; D gene ambiguous. Looked up from germline, CDR1 is SEHNR and CDR2 is FQNEAQ (reference sequence). The CDR3 is 13 residues long. The ends were cut back, 1 base at V and 6 bases at J, with 8 bases in the middle.

Regarding this clone: The same CDR3 also results from other DNA sequences found in this sample. V is TRBV5-1 and J is TRBJ2-7; possibly TRBD1 for D (6 bases). CDR3 size: 14 residues. Germline values: CDR1 SGHRS, CDR2 YFSETQ. V was pared by 3 bases and J by 3 bases, with 13 bases between. The CDR3 region is CASSSGTGLYEQYF. Here the CDR3 DNA reads TGCGCCAGCAGCTCGGGAACAGGGCTCTACGAGCAGTACTTC.

The chain links TRBV7-9 to TRBJ2-7; 9 nucleotides agree with TRBD1. The CDR3 runs 14 residues. With 1 base clipped from V and 6 bases from J, the junction kept 4 bases outside the gene matches. Germline loops: CDR1 SEHNR, CDR2 FQNEAQ (reference sequence). The CDR3 DNA reads as TGTGCCAGCAGCTTAGTGGGGGACAGGGCCGAGCAGTACTTC. Translation: CASSLVGDRAEQYF.

This clone was recorded only once. The CDR3: CASSLVRGAATQYF. The CDR3 DNA reads as TGTGCCAGCAGCTTGGTACGGGGGGCGGCGACCCAGTACTTC. The chain couples TRBV5-4 to TRBJ2-5; D perhaps matches TRBD2 (7 bases). From germline, CDR1 is SGHNT and CDR2 YYREEE (reference sequence). V was clipped by 0 bases and J by 7 bases, with 13 bases between them. The CDR3 has 14 amino acids.

V gene TRBV4-1 combines with J gene TRBJ2-7; tentatively, D is TRBD1 (6 bases). The CDR3 runs to 17 residues. The V gene's germline CDR1 is MGHRA and CDR2 YSYEKL. V was shortened by 1 base and J by 0 bases, with 16 bases between the two germline ends. The CDR3 nucleotides read TGCGCCAGCAGCCAAGGGTTGAGGACAGAGAGCTCCTACGAGCAGTACTTC. Protein sequence: CASSQGLRTESSYEQYF.

The chain is built from TRBV2 and TRBJ2-7, with D maybe TRBD1 (6 bases). Germline assignment: CDR1 SNHLY and CDR2 FYNNEI. The CDR3 totals 11 residues. The ends were cut back, 8 bases at V and 4 bases at J, with 9 bases in the middle. Here the CDR3 DNA reads TGTGCCAGCGCCGGACAGTACGAGCAGTACTTC. Translation: CASAGQYEQYF.

The J gene is TRBJ2-7, the V gene TRBV4-3; maybe TRBD1 (7 bases). The V and J ends lost 1 base and 0 bases respectively, with 13 bases between them. Germline V gene lookup returns CDR1 LGHNA and CDR2 YSLEER. This CDR3 is built from 16 residues. As DNA, the CDR3 is TGCGCCAGCAGCCAAGTAGGACAGGACTACTCCTACGAGCAGTACTTC. Translating gives CASSQVGQDYSYEQYF.

This chain connects TRBV7-2 to TRBJ2-7; TRBD2 agrees at 12 bases. CDR1 and CDR2 (germline): SGHTA, FQGNSA. The CDR3 covers 15 residues. Trimming took 5 bases from V and 4 from J; bases not matched to a gene: 6. In DNA form, the CDR3 reads TGTGCCAGCAGCGTTAGACTAGCGGGGGCATACGAGCAGTACTTC. This sequence encodes CASSVRLAGAYEQYF. Full variable domain (rest looked up from reference TRBV7-2 and TRBJ2-7): GAGVSQSPSNKVTEKGKDVELRCDPISGHTALYWYRQSLGQGLEFLIYFQGNSAPDKSGLPSDRFSAERTGGSVSTLTIQRTQQEDSAVYLCASSVRLAGAYEQYFGPGTRLTVT.

The rearrangement links TRBV9 to TRBJ1-4, with TRBD1 identical over 10 bases. This CDR3 is built from 13 residues. Losses at the gene ends were 7 bases for V and 7 bases for J; bases not matched to a gene: 4. Germline-derived CDR1 and CDR2 are SGDLS and YYNGEE. The CDR3 reads CASGGQGSEKLFF. Here the CDR3 DNA reads TGTGCCAGCGGGGGACAGGGGTCTGAAAAACTGTTTTTT.

The chain joins TRBV7-9 to TRBJ2-5, with TRBD2 matching over 12 bases. The CDR3 is 15 amino acids. The junction had 3 bases not matched to a gene; V was cut back by 5 bases and J by 2 bases. Germline V lookup: CDR1 SEHNR, CDR2 FQNEAQ (reference sequence). In DNA, the CDR3 is TGTGCCAGCAGCCGGACTAGCGGGGAGCAAGAGACCCAGTACTTC. Its protein is CASSRTSGEQETQYF.

The genes are TRBV4-2 and TRBJ2-4; the D gene is possibly TRBD2 (5 bases). Germline CDR1 is LGHNA and CDR2 is YNFKEQ. Trimming stripped 0 bases from V and 3 bases from J, with 12 bases between. The CDR3 sequence is 16 residues long. The CDR3 spells CASSQEVLEGKNIQYF. The CDR3 coding sequence is TGTGCCAGCAGCCAAGAGGTACTAGAGGGCAAAAACATTCAGTACTTC.

This rearrangement joins TRBV5-1 to TRBJ2-1; the D gene is possibly TRBD2 (6 bases). CDR3 length: 18 amino acids. CDR1 is SGHRS, CDR2 YFSETQ, per germline. The V end lost 4 bases, the J end lost 4 bases, and 24 bases lay between the germline ends. The CDR3 is CASSLYSSLAVLYNEQFF. The CDR3 DNA reads as TGCGCCAGCAGCCTCTACTCCTCCTTAGCGGTCCTATACAATGAGCAGTTCTTC.

The V call is TRBV11-2, the J call TRBJ2-1, with D perhaps matching TRBD2 (6 bases). V shed 1 base and J shed 5 bases, with 12 bases lying between them. This CDR3 has 15 amino acids. CDR1 and CDR2 (germline): SGHAT, FQNNGV. The CDR3 DNA follows: TGTGCCAGCAGCTTAGTGAGGGAGGCCCACAATGAGCAGTTCTTC. It codes for CASSLVREAHNEQFF.

The table lists this clone with a few counts. The J gene is TRBJ1-6, the V gene TRBV4-1; D uncertain. The V end lost 3 bases, the J end lost 8 bases, and 11 bases lay between the germline ends. The CDR3 covers 14 residues. Germline V gene sequence: CDR1 MGHRA, CDR2 YSYEKL. For the CDR3, the DNA is TGCGCCAGCAGCCAGCCCCGGGAAGATTCACCCCTCCACTTT. This translates into CASSQPREDSPLHF.

This clone was observed once. V and J are TRBV11-3 and TRBJ2-2; perhaps TRBD2 as D (6 bases). The germline V gene encodes CDR1 SGHNT and CDR2 YENEEA. V lost 0 bases to trimming and J lost 4 bases, with 18 bases between them. CDR3 length: 18 residues. CDR3 sequence reads: CASSLEGRGKGTTGELFF. CDR3 DNA: TGTGCCAGCAGCTTAGAAGGTCGCGGGAAGGGGACCACCGGGGAGCTGTTTTTT.

There are a few counts of this clone. The chain carries TRBV5-8 and TRBJ2-2, with D possibly matching TRBD1 (6 bases). The CDR3 covers 16 residues. Germline values: CDR1 SGHTS, CDR2 YDEGEE. Between the trimmed V and J ends, which lost 0 bases and 5 bases, there was a span of 14 bases. CDR3 amino acids: CASSLGGTRETGELFF. In DNA, the CDR3 is TGTGCCAGCAGCTTGGGGGGGACAAGGGAGACCGGGGAGCTGTTTTTT.

The chain is built from TRBV19 and TRBJ2-1; 8 bases map to TRBD2. From germline, CDR1 is LNHDA and CDR2 SQIVND (reference sequence). V was clipped by 6 bases and J by 13 bases; unmatched bases: 5. The CDR3 has 11 amino acids. This chain's CDR3 is CASRKAGDQFF. CDR3 in DNA: TGTGCCAGTAGAAAAGCGGGAGACCAGTTCTTC.

This chain links TRBV10-1 with TRBJ2-5; 9 bases agree with TRBD1. This CDR3 contains 17 residues. With V trimmed by 7 bases and J by 0 bases, 12 bases remained unmatched. CDR1 is WNHNN and CDR2 is SYGVQD in the germline V gene (reference sequence). CDR3 bases: TGCGCCAGCATAGGGACAGGGTCGGGCTCGTACCAAGAGACCCAGTACTTC. This codes for CASIGTGSGSYQETQYF.

The chain uses TRBV5-4 and TRBJ2-7; 8 positions match TRBD1. The J segment lost 6 bases and the V segment lost 4 bases, leaving 6 bases of the junction unmatched. The germline CDR1 and CDR2 sequences are SGHNT and YYREEE (reference sequence). This CDR3 contains 13 residues. Here the CDR3 DNA reads TGTGCCAGCAGCGATTACAGGGGGTTCGAGCAGTACTTC. This sequence encodes CASSDYRGFEQYF.

The chain has TRBV25-1 and TRBJ1-1; D is unclear. The CDR3 is made up of 16 amino acids. Between the trimmed V and J ends, which lost 0 bases and 5 bases, there was a span of 16 bases. Germline-derived CDR1 and CDR2 are MGHDK and SYGVNS. CDR3 in DNA: TGTGCCAGCAGTGAATATTCGGGAAGGGCTCGAACTGAAGCTTTCTTT. This gives the protein CASSEYSGRARTEAFF. Using reference TRBV25-1 and TRBJ1-1 for the parts outside the CDR3, the full variable domain is EADIYQTPRYLVIGTGKKITLECSQTMGHDKMYWYQQDPGMELHLIHYSYGVNSTEKGDLSSESTVSRIRTEHFPLTLESARPSHTSQYLCASSEYSGRARTEAFFGQGTRLTVV.

The CDR3 bases are TGTGCCAGCAGCAAGCGGGGGGGCCTCGGAGATACGCAGTATTTT. Translating gives CASSKRGGLGDTQYF. The rearrangement joins TRBV2 to TRBJ2-3, with 10 bases identical to TRBD2. The CDR3 extends over 15 amino acids. V was clipped by 6 bases and J by 5 bases; unmatched bases: 8. Looked up from germline, CDR1 is SNHLY and CDR2 is FYNNEI.

This clone has more than one count but fewer than ten. This rearrangement joins TRBV4-1 to TRBJ2-2; the D is unclear. The CDR3 is made up of 14 amino acids. Germline V CDR1 and CDR2: MGHRA, YSYEKL. Trimming took off 4 bases at V and 3 bases at J, with 9 bases between the two ends. The CDR3 sequence: CASSLDTYTGELFF. CDR3 coding DNA: TGCGCCAGCAGCCTTGACACCTACACCGGGGAGCTGTTTTTT.

The rearrangement links TRBV10-1 to TRBJ2-3, with 12 bases lining up with TRBD2. Germline CDR1 reads WNHNN; CDR2 reads SYGVQD (reference sequence). CDR3 length: 15 residues. V dropped 8 bases and J dropped 2; count of bases not matched to a gene: 5. CDR3 region: CASSGLAGITDTQYF. The CDR3 bases are TGCGCCAGCTCAGGACTAGCGGGGATCACAGATACGCAGTATTTT.

The chain uses TRBV30 and TRBJ2-2; D remains ambiguous. Trimming shortened V by 0 bases and J by 2 bases, and 10 bases separated the two germline ends. Germline V gene lookup returns CDR1 GTSNPN and CDR2 SVGIG (reference sequence). The CDR3 is 15 residues long. CDR3 nucleotide sequence: TGTGCCTGGAGTGTGGCGTCAGGAAACACCGGGGAGCTGTTTTTT. It encodes CAWSVASGNTGELFF.

The chain joins TRBV7-9 to TRBJ2-7; 7 nucleotides line up with TRBD2. The CDR3 has 12 residues. Looked up from germline, CDR1 is SEHNR and CDR2 is FQNEAQ (reference sequence). The V gene end was trimmed by 5 bases and the J gene end by 4 bases; junction bases not matched to a gene: 2. The CDR3 DNA reads TGTGCCAGCAGCCCTAGCGGTTACGAGCAGTACTTC. Its protein product is CASSPSGYEQYF.

This clone was observed a few times. J is TRBJ2-7 and V is TRBV11-3, with D perhaps TRBD1 (5 bases). Trimming shortened V by 5 bases and J by 6 bases, and 17 bases separated the two germline ends. This CDR3 is built from 14 residues. Germline V lookup: CDR1 SGHNT, CDR2 YENEEA. CDR3 protein: CASSMSHRLCEQYF. The DNA for the CDR3 is TGTGCCAGCAGCATGTCGCACAGGTTGTGCGAGCAGTACTTC.